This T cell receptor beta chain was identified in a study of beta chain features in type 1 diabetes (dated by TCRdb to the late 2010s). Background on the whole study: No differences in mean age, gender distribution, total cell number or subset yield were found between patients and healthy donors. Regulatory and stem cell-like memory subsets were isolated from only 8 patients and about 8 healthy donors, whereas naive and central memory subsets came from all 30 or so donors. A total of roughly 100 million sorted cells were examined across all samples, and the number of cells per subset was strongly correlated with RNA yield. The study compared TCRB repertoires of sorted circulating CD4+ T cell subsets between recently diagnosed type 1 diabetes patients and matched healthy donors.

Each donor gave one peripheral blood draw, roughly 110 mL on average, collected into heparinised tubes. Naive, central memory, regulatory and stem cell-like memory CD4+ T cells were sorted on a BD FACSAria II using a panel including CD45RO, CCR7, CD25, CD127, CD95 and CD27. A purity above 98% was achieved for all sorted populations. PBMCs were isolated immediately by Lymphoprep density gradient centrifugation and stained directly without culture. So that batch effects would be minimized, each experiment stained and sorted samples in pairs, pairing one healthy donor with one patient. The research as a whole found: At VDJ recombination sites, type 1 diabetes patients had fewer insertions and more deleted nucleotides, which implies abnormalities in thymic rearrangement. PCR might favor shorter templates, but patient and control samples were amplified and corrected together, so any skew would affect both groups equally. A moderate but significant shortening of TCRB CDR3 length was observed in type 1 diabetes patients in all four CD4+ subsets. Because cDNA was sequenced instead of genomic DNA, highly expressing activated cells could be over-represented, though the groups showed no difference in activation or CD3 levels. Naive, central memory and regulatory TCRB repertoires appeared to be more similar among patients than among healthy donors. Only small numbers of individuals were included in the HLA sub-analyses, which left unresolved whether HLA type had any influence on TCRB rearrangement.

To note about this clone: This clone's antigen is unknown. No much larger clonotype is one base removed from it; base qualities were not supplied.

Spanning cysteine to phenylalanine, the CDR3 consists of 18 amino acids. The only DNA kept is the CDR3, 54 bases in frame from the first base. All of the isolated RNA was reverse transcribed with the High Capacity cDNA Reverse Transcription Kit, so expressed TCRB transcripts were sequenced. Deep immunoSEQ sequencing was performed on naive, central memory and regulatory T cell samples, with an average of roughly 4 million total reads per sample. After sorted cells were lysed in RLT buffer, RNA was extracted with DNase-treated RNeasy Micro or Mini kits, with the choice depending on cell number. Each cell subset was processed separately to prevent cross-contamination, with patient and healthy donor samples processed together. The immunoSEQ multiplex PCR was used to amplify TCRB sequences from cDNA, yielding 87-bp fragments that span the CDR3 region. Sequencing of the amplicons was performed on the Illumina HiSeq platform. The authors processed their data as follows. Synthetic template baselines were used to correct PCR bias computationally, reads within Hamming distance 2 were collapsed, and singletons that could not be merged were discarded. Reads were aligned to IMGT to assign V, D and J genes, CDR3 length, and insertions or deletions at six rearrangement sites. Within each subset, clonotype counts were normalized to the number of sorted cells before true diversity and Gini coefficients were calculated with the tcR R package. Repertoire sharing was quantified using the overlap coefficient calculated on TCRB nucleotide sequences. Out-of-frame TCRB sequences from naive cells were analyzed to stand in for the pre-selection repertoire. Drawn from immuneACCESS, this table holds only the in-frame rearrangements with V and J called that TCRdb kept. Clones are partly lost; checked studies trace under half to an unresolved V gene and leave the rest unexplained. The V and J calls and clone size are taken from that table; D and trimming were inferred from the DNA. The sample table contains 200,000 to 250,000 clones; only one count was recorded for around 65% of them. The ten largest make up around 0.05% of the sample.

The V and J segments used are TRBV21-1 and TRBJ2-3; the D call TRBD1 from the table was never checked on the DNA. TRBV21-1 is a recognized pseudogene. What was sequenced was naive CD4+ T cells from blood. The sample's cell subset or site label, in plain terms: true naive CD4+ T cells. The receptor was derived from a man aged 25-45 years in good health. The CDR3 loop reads CASSKEVTGTRYTDTQYF. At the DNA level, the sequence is TGTGCCAGCAGCAAAGAAGTCACAGGGACACGGTACACAGATACGCAGTATTTT.